The 25 T cell receptor beta chains in this list originate from one sample, sequenced in a study of regulatory T cells in long-lasting Graves disease. Time point indicated: newly diagnosed GD, antithyroid drugs for less than 3 months. Extracted PBMC RNA gave rise to the TCR library. The authors built TCR beta libraries using iRepertoire HTBI primers and Arm-PCR of CDR3 regions. TCRdb reprocessed the multiplex PCR reads with MiXCR, giving one entry per CDR3 protein. Among 360,000 or so distinct CDR3 sequences listed, approximately 16% were seen once. The same data also went into a second study, on T cells in Graves' hyperthyroidism and ophthalmopathy.

This sample comprised peripheral blood mononuclear cells (PBMCs), obtained at new diagnosis, from a patient treated with antithyroid drugs. The receptors were sampled from a man between 35 and 55 years old with Graves disease.

The V and J genes are TRBV11-2 and TRBJ2-7; TRBD2 matches 10 bases. The trim removed 3 bases at V and 2 bases at J, leaving 4 bases unmatched. The CDR3 extends over 15 amino acids. Germline V gives CDR1 SGHAT, CDR2 FQNNGV. The CDR3 sequence is CASSFVAGGPYEQYF. The CDR3 DNA reads TGTGCCAGCAGCTTCGTAGCGGGGGGCCCCTACGAGCAGTACTTC. Complete variable domain (other parts from reference TRBV11-2 and TRBJ2-7): EAGVAQSPRYKIIEKRQSVAFWCNPISGHATLYWYQQILGQGPKLLIQFQNNGVVDDSQLPKDRFSAERLKGVDSTLKIQPAKLEDSAVYLCASSFVAGGPYEQYFGPGTRLTVT.

V is TRBV6-2 or TRBV6-3 and J is TRBJ2-3; the match to TRBD1 covers 8 bases. After removal of 8 bases from V and 5 bases from J, the junction contained 9 bases not matched to a gene. Germline loops: CDR1 MNHEY, CDR2 SVGEGT. The length of the CDR3 is 14 residues. The CDR3 DNA is TGTGCCAGCGCCGACAGGGGACCTCAAGATACGCAGTATTTT. Residues: CASADRGPQDTQYF.

CDR3 region: CASSPDRTYQPQHF. DNA for the CDR3: TGTGCCAGCTCACCGGACAGAACCTATCAGCCCCAGCATTTT. The V and J genes are TRBV18 and TRBJ1-5, with D possibly TRBD1 on 6 matching bases. The CDR3 sequence is 14 residues long. The V and J ends lost 3 bases and 5 bases respectively, with 11 bases between them. Germline V gene lookup returns CDR1 KGHSH and CDR2 LQKENI.

This clonotype was seen many times. This chain connects TRBV12-5 to TRBJ1-1; possible D gene TRBD1, 5 bases. V was trimmed by 1 base and J by 0 bases, leaving 12 bases between them. CDR3 length: 16 residues. The V gene's germline CDR1 is LGHNT and CDR2 FRNRAP. The CDR3 spells CASGLAEGHMNTEAFF. CDR3 sequence (DNA): TGTGCTAGTGGTTTGGCGGAGGGGCATATGAACACTGAAGCTTTCTTT. The full variable domain, rest sourced from reference TRBV12-5 and TRBJ1-1, is DARVTQTPRHKVTEMGQEVTMRCQPILGHNTVFWYRQTMMQGLELLAYFRNRAPLDDSGMPKDRFSAEMPDATLATLKIQPSEPRDSAVYFCASGLAEGHMNTEAFFGQGTRLTVV.

The sample holds many counts of this clonotype. CDR3 amino acids: CAWGSGNTGELFF. CDR3 coding DNA: TGTGCCTGGGGTTCGGGAAACACCGGGGAGCTGTTTTTT. V is TRBV30 and J is TRBJ2-2; D is perhaps TRBD2 (5 bases). The germline V gene has CDR1 GTSNPN and CDR2 SVGIG (reference sequence). Trimming stripped 5 bases from V and 2 bases from J, with 9 bases between. This CDR3 comprises 13 residues.

This clonotype was found many times. The chain has TRBV3-1 and TRBJ1-6, with unresolved D. The CDR3 extends over 12 amino acids. Germline V gives CDR1 LGHDT, CDR2 YNNKEL (reference sequence). Trimming left V 3 bases short and J 10 bases short, with 7 bases between. In nucleotides, the CDR3 is TGTGCCAGCAGCCAGGCTACATCACCCCTCCACTTT. This sequence encodes CASSQATSPLHF.

The table lists this clonotype with many counts. The rearrangement links TRBV6-2 or TRBV6-3 to TRBJ1-2; tentatively, D is TRBD1 (5 bases). The CDR3 runs 15 residues. Trimming pared 9 bases from V and 1 base from J, leaving 18 bases between. Germline CDR1 is MNHEY and CDR2 is SVGEGT. In nucleotides, the CDR3 is TGTGCCAGTTCTCGGGACTACAATCTTAACTATGGCTACACCTTC. This gives the protein CASSRDYNLNYGYTF.

This clonotype was counted many times. The gene calls are TRBV6-1 and TRBJ1-1; tentative D call: TRBD1 (5 bases). The CDR3 is 15 residues long. Germline V gene sequence: CDR1 MNHNS, CDR2 SASEGT. With 7 bases removed from V and 2 bases from J, the gap between germline ends came to 17 bases. CDR3 amino acids: CASTGAENQNTEAFF. Here the CDR3 DNA reads TGTGCCAGCACCGGGGCCGAAAACCAAAACACTGAAGCTTTCTTT.

This clonotype was seen ten or more times. The J gene is TRBJ1-4, the V gene TRBV12-3 or TRBV12-4, with 7 bases matching TRBD1. This CDR3 has 16 amino acids. Germline trimming cut 1 base from V and 4 bases from J; bases unmatched to any gene: 6. The CDR3 reads CASSLVQGGFNEKLFF. For the CDR3, the DNA is TGTGCCAGCAGTTTAGTCCAGGGGGGCTTTAATGAAAAACTGTTTTTT.

This clonotype was detected many times. V and J are TRBV12-3 or TRBV12-4 and TRBJ1-3; D is unresolved. The V and J ends lost 6 bases and 0 bases respectively, with 12 bases between them. The CDR3 loop spans 15 amino acids. The CDR3 loop is CASSSRRDSGNTIYF. Here the CDR3 DNA reads TGTGCCAGCAGCTCGAGACGAGACTCTGGAAACACCATATATTTT.

Points on this clonotype: One end of the junction fails to match germline, which may point to a read error. V gene TRBV5-8 combines with J gene TRBJ1-4; D gene uncertain. This CDR3 spans 14 amino acids. Looked up from germline, CDR1 is SGHTS and CDR2 is YDEGEE. The CDR3 loop is CASSLAHHNEKLFF. DNA of the CDR3: TGCGCCAGCAGCTTAGCACACCATAATGAAAAACTGTTTTTT.

The chain employs TRBV12-3 or TRBV12-4 and TRBJ1-4; 11 bases are a match to TRBD1. The V and J ends lost 4 bases and 13 bases, in that order; junction bases with no gene match: 5. This CDR3 contains 13 residues. CDR3 sequence (DNA): TGTGCCAGCAGTTCGGGACAGGGGGTCTCACTGTTTTTT. It is translated as CASSSGQGVSLFF.

This clonotype has a count of ten or more. This sequence joins TRBV7-2 and TRBJ2-5; D is unclear. CDR1 and CDR2 (germline): SGHTA, FQGNSA. Trimming cost V 3 bases and J 5 bases, with 10 bases left between them. This CDR3 is built from 13 residues. The CDR3 here is CASSFPNSETQYF. The DNA of the CDR3 is TGTGCCAGCAGCTTCCCGAATTCGGAGACCCAGTACTTC.

This clonotype occurred a few times. The chain recombines TRBV5-1 with TRBJ2-6, with TRBD1 matching over 9 bases. The CDR3 consists of 16 residues. Unmatched junction bases numbered 2, after V lost 2 bases and J lost 2 bases. CDR1 and CDR2 from the germline V gene are SGHRS and YFSETQ. The CDR3 nucleotides read TGCGCCAGCAGCTTTAGGACAGGGGCTGGGGCCAACGTCCTGACTTTC. Translation: CASSFRTGAGANVLTF.

This chain links TRBV27 with TRBJ1-5; possible D gene TRBD1, 5 bases. The CDR3 has 12 residues. Germline CDR1 reads MNHEY; CDR2 reads SMNVEV (reference sequence). V was clipped by 4 bases and J by 10 bases, with 11 bases between them. The CDR3 bases are TGTGCCAGCAGTTACGGGGGGGATCCCCAGCATTTT. The encoded protein is CASSYGGDPQHF.

The genes are TRBV2 and TRBJ2-7; 7 nucleotides align to TRBD1. The CDR3 has 13 amino acids. V shed 7 bases and J 0 bases; nucleotides not matched to a gene: 3. Germline lookup yields CDR1 SNHLY and CDR2 FYNNEI. This CDR3 reads CASKPGGSYEQYF. DNA of the CDR3: TGTGCCAGCAAGCCAGGGGGCTCCTACGAGCAGTACTTC.

This clonotype was counted many times. The rearrangement uses TRBV5-4 and TRBJ2-1; 9 bases agree with TRBD1. The CDR3 has 17 amino acids. V trimming: 3 bases; J trimming: 5 bases; junction bases outside the gene matches: 12. Germline loops: CDR1 SGHNT, CDR2 YYREEE (reference sequence). CDR3: CASSYLRDREWHNEQFF. The CDR3, as DNA: TGTGCCAGCAGCTACCTCCGGGACAGGGAATGGCACAATGAGCAGTTCTTC.

This clonotype has a handful of counts. The genes are TRBV18 and TRBJ1-6; possible D gene TRBD1, 5 bases. CDR1 is KGHSH, CDR2 LQKENI, per germline. CDR3 size: 16 residues. With 2 bases removed from V and 8 bases from J, the gap between germline ends came to 16 bases. CDR3 nucleotides: TGTGCCAGCTCACCAGGAACAGCAGGGCGTCATTCACCCCTCCACTTT. Residues: CASSPGTAGRHSPLHF.

This clonotype has ten or more counts. The chain uses TRBV7-9 and TRBJ2-1; 7 bases fit TRBD2. Trimming at V came to 5 bases and at J to 3 bases, leaving 10 bases not matched to a gene. Germline CDR1 SEHNR, CDR2 FQNEAQ (reference sequence). This CDR3 contains 16 residues. CDR3 amino acids: CASSAFRAGIYNEQFF. Here the CDR3 DNA reads TGTGCCAGCAGCGCATTTAGAGCGGGGATCTACAATGAGCAGTTCTTC.

This chain links TRBV5-1 with TRBJ2-7; TRBD2 might be the D (5 bases). This CDR3 contains 14 residues. The V gene lost 1 base and the J gene lost 4 bases, with 12 bases spanning the gap. Germline lookup yields CDR1 SGHRS and CDR2 YFSETQ. CDR3 residues: CASSLMSGGYEQYF. The CDR3 DNA reads as TGCGCCAGCAGCTTGATGAGTGGCGGGTACGAGCAGTACTTC.

This sequence joins TRBV11-2 and TRBJ2-7; no firm D call. The V end lost 3 bases, the J end lost 10 bases, and 19 bases lay between the germline ends. CDR3 length: 14 amino acids. From germline, CDR1 is SGHAT and CDR2 FQNNGV. In DNA, the CDR3 is TGTGCCAGCAGCTTCGCCCCCACCTTGATCGCACAGTACTTC. This sequence encodes CASSFAPTLIAQYF.

V gene TRBV5-4 combines with J gene TRBJ2-3, with TRBD1 matching over 7 bases. Germline assignment: CDR1 SGHNT and CDR2 YYREEE (reference sequence). The V and J ends lost 2 bases and 5 bases, in that order; junction bases with no gene match: 5. The CDR3 has 14 residues. CDR3 nucleotides: TGTGCCAGCAGCTTACGACAGGGTATAGATACGCAGTATTTT. Translated, it gives CASSLRQGIDTQYF.

This chain connects TRBV10-3 to TRBJ2-5; TRBD1 matches 8 bases. Germline assignment: CDR1 ENHRY and CDR2 SYGVKD. CDR3 length equals 14 residues. The V and J ends lost 4 bases and 5 bases, in that order; junction bases with no gene match: 6. As DNA, the CDR3 is TGTGCCATCAGTGGGACAGGGCTCCACGAGACCCAGTACTTC. Protein product: CAISGTGLHETQYF.

This clonotype turned up a few times. It may be a read error: a sequence one base away is much more abundant. This sequence joins TRBV11-2 and TRBJ2-1; 7 bases line up with TRBD1. From germline, CDR1 is SGHAT and CDR2 FQNNGV. CDR3 size: 15 residues. The CDR3 nucleotides read TGTGTCAGCAGCGAGCGACAGGGCGGCTACAATGAGCAGTTCTTC. Protein product: CVSSERQGGYNEQFF.

For this clonotype: This likely reflects a read error, since a far larger clone is one base away. The rearrangement links TRBV5-8 to TRBJ2-5, with 8 bases matching TRBD1. The V gene end was trimmed by 0 bases and the J gene end by 11 bases; junction bases not matched to a gene: 12. The germline CDR1 and CDR2 sequences are SGHTS and YDEGEE. The CDR3 extends over 15 amino acids. The CDR3 nucleotides read TGTGCCAGCAGCTTGGGACAGGGGAGGTACAATGAGCAGTACTTC. It is translated as CASSLGQGRYNEQYF. The variable domain in full, completed from reference TRBV5-8 and TRBJ2-5, reads EAGVTQSPTHLIKTRGQQATLRCSPISGHTSVYWYQQALGLGLQFLLWYDEGEERNRGNFPPRFSGRQFPNYSSELNVNALELEDSALYLCASSLGQGRYNEQYFGPGTRLLVL.